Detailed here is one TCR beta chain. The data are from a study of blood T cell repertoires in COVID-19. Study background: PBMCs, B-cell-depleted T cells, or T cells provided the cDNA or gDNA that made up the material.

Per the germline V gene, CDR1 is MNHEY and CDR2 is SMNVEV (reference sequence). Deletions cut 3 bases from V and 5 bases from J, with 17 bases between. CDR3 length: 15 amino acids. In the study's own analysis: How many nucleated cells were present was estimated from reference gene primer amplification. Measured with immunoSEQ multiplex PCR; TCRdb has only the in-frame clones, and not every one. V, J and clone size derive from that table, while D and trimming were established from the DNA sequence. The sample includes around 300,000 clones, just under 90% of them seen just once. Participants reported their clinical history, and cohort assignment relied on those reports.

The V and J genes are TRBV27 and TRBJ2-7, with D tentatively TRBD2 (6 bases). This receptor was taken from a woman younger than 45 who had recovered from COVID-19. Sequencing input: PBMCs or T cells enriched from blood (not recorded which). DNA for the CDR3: TGTGCCAGCAGTTTGGGCGGGCTAGCGTTTCACGAGCAGTACTTC. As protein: CASSLGGLAFHEQYF.